This T cell receptor beta chain was identified during a study of shared clonotypes between healthy human individuals. This CDR3 contains 13 residues. Trimming took 5 bases from V and 8 from J; bases not matched to a gene: 8. CDR1 and CDR2 (germline): MDHEN, SYDVKM. Data came from immunoSEQ multiplex PCR; TCRdb stores just in-frame clones and leaves some out. The sample consists of more than 2 million clones, around 93% of them appearing once. Naive CD8 isolation took CD45RO-negative cells positively selected for CCR7 and excluded terminally differentiated effector memory CD45RA+ cells. Whole-study findings and limits: Naive subsets generally had larger estimated richness than memory subsets. Owing to a small donor count, the genetic and exposure-history diversity represented was limited.

On this clone: The antigen is unknown.

The J gene is TRBJ1-2, the V gene TRBV28, with 7 positions matching TRBD1. This clonotype was sampled from a man aged 18 to 35 in good health. Some clones in this sample may be carry-over from other donors' samples. Sequenced material: naive CD8+ T cells from PBMCs. The CDR3 reads CASSPSGTVGYTF. CDR3 bases: TGTGCCAGCAGTCCATCCGGGACAGTCGGCTACACCTTC.